In this sample, the clone carrying this T cell receptor (beta chain) turned up once. The sample is drawn from a study of blood T cell repertoires in COVID-19. Turning to the study itself: Italy, Spain and the United States were the sources of the convalescent and acute COVID-19 samples.

Researchers sorted participants into cohorts using their self-reported clinical history. Germline CDR1 SGHTA, CDR2 FQGNSA. Between the trimmed V and J ends, which lost 1 base and 7 bases, there was a span of 14 bases. This CDR3 spans 14 amino acids. In the original processing: Reference gene primer amplification gave nucleated cell count estimates. Libraries were prepared by immunoSEQ multiplex PCR; TCRdb keeps only in-frame clonotypes and omits some of them. V and J calls and clone size follow that table, whereas D and trimming were derived from the DNA. The table records about 82,000 clones, approximately 90% of them present only once.

The genes are TRBV7-2 and TRBJ2-7; weak D call: TRBD1 (6 bases). Sequenced sample: PBMCs or T cells enriched from blood (not recorded which). This receptor was identified in a woman aged 45-65 years with acute COVID-19. Here the CDR3 DNA reads TGTGCCAGCAGCTTAGTAGGGGGAGCGGATGAGCAGTACTTC. This translates into CASSLVGGADEQYF.